The clone carrying this TCR beta chain has just one count. Its antigen is not known. Assay execution took place at the deep level. Per the authors' pipeline: From ImmunoSEQ came sequences covering only the junction and carrying no quality scores, so filtering differed. TCRdb keeps only in-frame clones here, not all; method: immunoSEQ multiplex PCR. D and trimming were read from the DNA, whereas the V and J calls and clone size are those reported in that table. This sample has about 2.5 million clones; 80% to 95% occur once, and the top ten carry around 0.35%. This CDR3 spans 14 amino acids. V was pared by 6 bases and J by 10 bases, with 19 bases between. Germline-derived CDR1 and CDR2 are MNHNY and SVGAGI (reference sequence). The data were taken from a study of shared clonotypes between healthy human individuals. The wider study: Three plates were used per donor for CD4 naive, three for CD4 memory, two for CD8 naive and one for CD8 memory.

The study's findings and limits: Naive subsets, compared against memory subsets, generally had larger estimated richness values.

The chain has TRBV6-6 and TRBJ2-1; TRBD2 might be the D (7 bases). The receptor was isolated from a man aged 18 to 30 in good health. Some clones in this sample may be carry-over from other donors' samples. Sequencing was performed on naive CD4+ T cells from PBMCs. Subset defined: CD45RA+ positively selected. CDR3 DNA sequence: TGTGCCAGCAGGGGGGCTGGGCGGGAGAAGGAGCAGTTCTTC. Its protein is CASRGAGREKEQFF.